Sequencing of this T cell receptor beta chain was carried out in a study of a mutant IDH1 vaccine in newly diagnosed glioma. Study background: Patients began vaccination 4-6 weeks after radiotherapy alone, or with temozolomide cycles. Most had both radiotherapy and temozolomide beforehand; others had only one.

Germline CDR1 and CDR2: MGHDK and SYGVNS. The CDR3 is 14 residues long. V trimming: 5 bases; J trimming: 5 bases; junction bases outside the gene matches: 2. Sequenced by immunoSEQ multiplex PCR; TCRdb stores in-frame clones only, minus some. The data show about 54,000 clones, 80% seen once. The time point here: week 23, last vaccination. A single vaccine dose contained 300 ug of mutant IDH1 20-mer peptide, and topical imiquimod was used with it. The study, taken as a whole, reports: Apparently, pseudoprogression bore no relation to changes among the top peripheral T cell clonotypes. Evidence of vaccine-induced immune responses was documented in 85% to 95% of patients.

Comment on this clone: Antigen specificity is unknown.

The J gene is TRBJ2-1, the V gene TRBV25-1, with 11 bases lining up with TRBD1. The receptor was derived from a man in his forties or fifties with glioma. Sample: PBMCs, taken from a glioma patient whose treatment included an IDH1 peptide vaccine. The CDR3 DNA sequence: TGTGCCAGCAGTAAGGGACAGGGGGACAATGAGCAGTTCTTC. Its translation: CASSKGQGDNEQFF.